This T cell receptor (beta chain) was documented in a study of T cell changes during pregnancy in multiple sclerosis. This clone has just a few counts. Sequencing was performed with immunoSEQ multiplex PCR; in TCRdb, only in-frame clones are kept and a portion is missing. Among 65,000 to 75,000 clones listed, 85% to 95% were seen once. The CDR3 runs 16 residues. Trimming removed 2 bases at V and 0 bases at J, with 8 bases between. Germline lookup yields CDR1 MRHNA and CDR2 SNTAGT. The source is a female donor in good health, enrolled as a control in a pregnancy study. This specimen was CD8+ T cells from peripheral blood mononuclear cells, taken in the third trimester of pregnancy. V gene TRBV6-4 combines with J gene TRBJ2-6; tentatively, D is TRBD1 (6 bases). This CDR3 is CASSDGQSSGANVLTF. The CDR3 coding sequence is TGTGCCAGCAGTGACGGACAGAGCTCTGGGGCCAACGTCCTGACTTTC.